The 21 T cell receptor beta chains below all came from one sample that was sequenced in a study of blood T cell repertoires in COVID-19. Using immunoSEQ multiplex PCR, the repertoire was profiled, and TCRdb retains in-frame clones only, with some absent. The data hold hundreds of thousands of clones, with approximately 85% observed a single time. The material sequenced was PBMCs or T cells enriched from blood (not recorded which). These receptors came from a woman aged 25 to 39 who had recovered from COVID-19.

This chain connects TRBV7-2 to TRBJ2-5; 7 positions match TRBD2. V shed 7 bases, J shed 0 bases, and the junction held 8 bases outside the gene matches. Looked up from germline, CDR1 is SGHTA and CDR2 is FQGNSA. This CDR3 contains 15 residues. This CDR3 reads CASTTAGMYQETQYF. The CDR3 DNA follows: TGTGCCAGCACTACAGCGGGGATGTACCAAGAGACCCAGTACTTC.

J is TRBJ2-5 and V is TRBV6-5; D gene uncertain. The ends were cut back, 6 bases at V and 2 bases at J, with 7 bases in the middle. This CDR3 comprises 12 residues. The germline gives CDR1 MNHEY, CDR2 SVGAGI. Written as DNA, the CDR3 is TGTGCCAGCAGGACTTCGCAAGAGACCCAGTACTTC. Translated, it gives CASRTSQETQYF.

The chain combines TRBV7-9 with TRBJ1-3; D is ambiguous. V was clipped by 1 base and J by 0 bases, with 10 bases between them. Looked up from germline, CDR1 is SEHNR and CDR2 is FQNEAQ (reference sequence). The CDR3 spans 16 residues. The CDR3 is CASSLVSGHSGNTIYF. The CDR3 DNA follows: TGTGCCAGCAGCTTAGTGTCAGGCCACTCTGGAAACACCATATATTTT.

The chain uses TRBV5-1 and TRBJ2-3, with 10 positions matching TRBD1. This CDR3 is 14 amino acids long. With V trimmed by 4 bases and J by 4 bases, 3 bases remained unmatched. Germline CDR1 and CDR2: SGHRS and YFSETQ. The CDR3 DNA sequence: TGCGCCAGCAGCACGACAGGGGGCGCAGATACGCAGTATTTT. The encoded protein is CASSTTGGADTQYF. The whole variable domain, remainder taken from reference TRBV5-1 and TRBJ2-3, is KAGVTQTPRYLIKTRGQQVTLSCSPISGHRSVSWYQQTPGQGLQFLFEYFSETQRNKGNFPGRFSGRQFSNSRSEMNVSTLELGDSALYLCASSTTGGADTQYFGPGTRLTVL.

V gene TRBV27 combines with J gene TRBJ2-7; 9 positions match TRBD1. CDR3 length: 13 amino acids. V was pared by 10 bases and J by 1 base, with 5 bases of the junction left unmatched. Per the germline V gene, CDR1 is MNHEY and CDR2 is SMNVEV (reference sequence). The CDR3 coding sequence is TGTGCCACCAGGGACAGGGCATCCTACGAGCAGTACTTC. Translation gives CATRDRASYEQYF.

The gene calls are TRBV24-1 and TRBJ1-6; D is perhaps TRBD1 (6 bases). This CDR3 is built from 15 residues. Trimming cost V 5 bases and J 6 bases, with 13 bases left between them. Germline CDR1 and CDR2: KGHDR and SFDVKD. The DNA for the CDR3 is TGTGCCACCAGTGCCGGGACATTAAGTAATTCACCCCTCCACTTT. Its protein is CATSAGTLSNSPLHF.

The rearrangement uses TRBV29-1 and TRBJ1-2, with 7 bases identical to TRBD1. The germline V gene has CDR1 SQVTM and CDR2 ANQGSEA. CDR3 length: 14 amino acids. V was clipped by 7 bases and J by 2 bases; unmatched bases: 10. The CDR3 is CSAEGPGQNYGYTF. DNA for the CDR3: TGCAGCGCAGAAGGTCCGGGACAGAACTATGGCTACACCTTC.

This clone has only one observation. The rearrangement joins TRBV28 to TRBJ2-7; 8 bases line up with TRBD1. Per the germline V gene, CDR1 is MDHEN and CDR2 is SYDVKM. This CDR3 is 20 amino acids long. Trimming at V came to 5 bases and at J to 3 bases, leaving 24 bases not matched to a gene. CDR3 amino acids: CASSPSMGQGAIRGLYEQYF. The DNA for the CDR3 is TGTGCCAGCAGTCCCTCCATGGGCCAGGGGGCGATTCGGGGCCTCTACGAGCAGTACTTC.

The chain links TRBV6-5 to TRBJ1-2; 8 bases agree with TRBD1. Germline V gene data show CDR1 as MNHEY and CDR2 as SVGAGI. Unmatched junction bases numbered 5, after V lost 4 bases and J lost 1 base. The length of the CDR3 is 15 residues. The CDR3 loop is CASSFDRGSNYGYTF. The CDR3 DNA follows: TGTGCCAGCAGTTTCGACAGGGGAAGTAACTATGGCTACACCTTC.

The V gene is TRBV15, the J gene TRBJ2-2, with D unclear. Germline V gives CDR1 LNHNV, CDR2 YYDKDF (reference sequence). The CDR3 is made up of 13 amino acids. The V end was cut by 2 bases, the J end by 5 bases, with 6 bases between. The CDR3 coding sequence is TGTGCCACCAGCAGAACATTGACCGGGGAGCTGTTTTTT. This encodes CATSRTLTGELFF.

The chain is built from TRBV30 and TRBJ1-2, with TRBD1 identical over 7 bases. V shed 5 bases, J shed 4 bases, and the junction held 10 bases outside the gene matches. CDR3 length: 14 amino acids. Looked up from germline, CDR1 is GTSNPN and CDR2 is SVGIG (reference sequence). The CDR3 reads CAWGYRGRGYGYTF. The DNA for the CDR3 is TGTGCCTGGGGGTACAGGGGCCGCGGCTATGGCTACACCTTC.

The rearrangement links TRBV11-1 to TRBJ1-1; weak D call: TRBD1 (6 bases). V lost 5 bases and J lost 4, with 11 bases in between. Germline CDR1 SGHAT, CDR2 FQDESV (reference sequence). The CDR3 runs 13 residues. The CDR3 sequence: CASSAQGSTEAFF. DNA for the CDR3: TGTGCCAGCAGCGCGCAGGGGTCCACTGAAGCTTTCTTT.

The gene calls are TRBV9 and TRBJ1-3, with D maybe TRBD1 (5 bases). Germline CDR1 reads SGDLS; CDR2 reads YYNGEE. This CDR3 has 15 residues. V dropped 5 bases and J dropped 0 bases, with 12 bases sitting between them. Here the CDR3 reads CASSEGGVSGNTIYF. The CDR3 DNA is TGTGCCAGCAGTGAAGGAGGGGTCTCTGGAAACACCATATATTTT.

V gene TRBV18 combines with J gene TRBJ1-2, with a possible D match to TRBD1 (5 bases). Germline V gene sequence: CDR1 KGHSH, CDR2 LQKENI. The CDR3 runs to 13 residues. Between the trimmed V and J ends, which lost 6 bases and 5 bases, there was a span of 13 bases. CDR3 DNA sequence: TGTGCCAGCTCCCCGGCGGGGGAGTATGGCTACACCTTC. Amino acids: CASSPAGEYGYTF.

This CDR3 reads CASSTRQGPNTEAFF. The CDR3 bases are TGTGCCAGTAGTACCCGACAGGGTCCGAACACTGAAGCTTTCTTT. The chain couples TRBV19 to TRBJ1-1, with TRBD1 matching 7 bases. This CDR3 spans 15 amino acids. V lost 4 bases and J lost 1; bases outside the gene matches: 6. Germline loops: CDR1 LNHDA, CDR2 SQIVND (reference sequence).

The chain combines TRBV7-2 with TRBJ2-5, with D possibly TRBD1 on 5 matching bases. Germline V gene data show CDR1 as SGHTA and CDR2 as FQGNSA. Trimming removed 0 bases at V and 4 bases at J, with 12 bases between. CDR3 length equals 15 residues. CDR3 region: CASSLARRALETQYF. In nucleotides, the CDR3 is TGTGCCAGCAGCTTAGCACGCAGGGCCTTAGAGACCCAGTACTTC.

This chain uses TRBV24-1 with TRBJ2-3, with TRBD2 as a possible D gene (5 bases). From germline, CDR1 is KGHDR and CDR2 SFDVKD. This CDR3 has 15 amino acids. Trimming shortened V by 3 bases and J by 4 bases, and 13 bases separated the two germline ends. CDR3 sequence: CATSDARGKPDTQYF. The DNA for the CDR3 is TGTGCCACCAGTGATGCGAGAGGGAAGCCAGATACGCAGTATTTT.

The genes are TRBV18 and TRBJ2-7; TRBD1 aligns across 10 bases. V was pared by 6 bases and J by 0 bases, with 5 bases of the junction left unmatched. This CDR3 is built from 15 residues. Germline V gene lookup returns CDR1 KGHSH and CDR2 LQKENI. The CDR3 DNA reads as TGTGCCAGCTCGTCGGGACAGGGGAACTCCTACGAGCAGTACTTC. Residues: CASSSGQGNSYEQYF. The whole variable domain, remainder taken from reference TRBV18 and TRBJ2-7, is NAGVMQNPRHLVRRRGQEARLRCSPMKGHSHVYWYRQLPEEGLKFMVYLQKENIIDESGMPKERFSAEFPKEGPSILRIQQVVRGDSAAYFCASSSGQGNSYEQYFGPGTRLTVT.

The chain joins TRBV28 to TRBJ2-7; D is perhaps TRBD2 (6 bases). CDR3 length: 13 residues. Germline CDR1 and CDR2: MDHEN and SYDVKM. Trimming left V 2 bases short and J 11 bases short, with 16 bases between. For the CDR3, the DNA is TGTGCCAGCAGTTTAGGTCGGGAGACTCGGGAGTACTTC. It encodes CASSLGRETREYF.

The V call is TRBV7-9, the J call TRBJ1-6, with D possibly matching TRBD1 (6 bases). Germline V lookup: CDR1 SEHNR, CDR2 FQNEAQ (reference sequence). V was cut by 1 base and J by 2 bases, with 12 bases left in between. The CDR3 totals 17 residues. CDR3 sequence: CASSLGGTGPYNSPLHF. The CDR3 nucleotides read TGTGCCAGCAGCTTAGGGGGAACAGGGCCCTATAATTCACCCCTCCACTTT.

The rearrangement joins TRBV28 to TRBJ2-3; a weak D match, TRBD2 (7 bases). The CDR3 extends over 15 amino acids. Germline V gene data show CDR1 as MDHEN and CDR2 as SYDVKM. V was trimmed by 7 bases and J by 2 bases, leaving 16 bases between them. CDR3 DNA sequence: TGTGCCAGCAAGAGGATGGCGGGGGCCACAGATACGCAGTATTTT. It translates to CASKRMAGATDTQYF.